This TCR beta chain was identified during a study of T cells in Graves' hyperthyroidism and ophthalmopathy. Researchers took RNA transcripts and amplified the TCR beta CDR3 regions from them. First-round RT-PCR with HTBI primers amplified the TCR CDR3 region. TCRdb ran MiXCR on the multiplex PCR reads and lists one entry per CDR3 protein. In the table there are about 480,000 distinct CDR3 sequences, about an eighth of which are singletons. Isolation of PBMCs was performed on 8 to 10 ml fresh peripheral blood. This clonotype was recorded many times. The sequencing sample was made of blood. This TCR came from a young woman with Graves' hyperthyroidism.

The CDR3 sequence is CASSSRRAKNIQYF. CDR3 in DNA: TGTGCCAGCAGCTCCCGACGAGCCAAAAACATTCAGTACTTC. This rearrangement joins TRBV11-1 to TRBJ2-4; unclear D gene. Trimming took off 4 bases at V and 0 bases at J, with 7 bases between the two ends. Germline assignment: CDR1 SGHAT and CDR2 FQDESV (reference sequence). The CDR3 length is 14 residues.